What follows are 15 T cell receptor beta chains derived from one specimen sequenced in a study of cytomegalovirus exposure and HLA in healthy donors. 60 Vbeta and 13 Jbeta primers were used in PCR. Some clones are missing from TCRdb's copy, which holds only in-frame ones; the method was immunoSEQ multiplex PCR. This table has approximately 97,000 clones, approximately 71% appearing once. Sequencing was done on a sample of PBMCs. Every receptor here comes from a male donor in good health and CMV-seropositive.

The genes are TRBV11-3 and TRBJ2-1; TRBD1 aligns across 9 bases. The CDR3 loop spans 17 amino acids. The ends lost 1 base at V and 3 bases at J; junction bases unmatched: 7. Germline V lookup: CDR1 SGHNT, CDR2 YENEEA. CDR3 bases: TGTGCCAGCAGCTTAGGTACTGGGACAGGGAGCTACAATGAGCAGTTCTTC. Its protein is CASSLGTGTGSYNEQFF. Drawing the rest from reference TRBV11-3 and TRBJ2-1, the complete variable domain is EAGVVQSPRYKIIEKKQPVAFWCNPISGHNTLYWYLQNLGQGPELLIRYENEEAVDDSQLPKDRFSAERLKGVDSTLKIQPAELGDSAVYLCASSLGTGTGSYNEQFFGPGTRLTVL.

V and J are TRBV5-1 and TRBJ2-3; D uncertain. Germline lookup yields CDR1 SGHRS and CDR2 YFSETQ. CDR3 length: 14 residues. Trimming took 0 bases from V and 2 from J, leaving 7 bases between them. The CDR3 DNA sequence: TGCGCCAGCAGCTTGGGAGAATTCACAGATACGCAGTATTTT. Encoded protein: CASSLGEFTDTQYF.

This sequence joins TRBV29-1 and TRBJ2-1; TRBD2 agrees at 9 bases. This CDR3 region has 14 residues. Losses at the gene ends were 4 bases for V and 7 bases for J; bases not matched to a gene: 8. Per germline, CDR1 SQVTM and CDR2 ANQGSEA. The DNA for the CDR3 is TGCAGCGTTGGACGCGCGGGAGGGGGGAATGAGCAGTTCTTC. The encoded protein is CSVGRAGGGNEQFF.

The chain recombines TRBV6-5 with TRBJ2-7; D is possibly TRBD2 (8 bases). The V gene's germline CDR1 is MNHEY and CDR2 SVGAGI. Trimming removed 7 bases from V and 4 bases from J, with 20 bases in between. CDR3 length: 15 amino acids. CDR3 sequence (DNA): TGTGCCAGCACTCGACAGGGCAGCGGGAGTTACGAGCAGTACTTC. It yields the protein CASTRQGSGSYEQYF.

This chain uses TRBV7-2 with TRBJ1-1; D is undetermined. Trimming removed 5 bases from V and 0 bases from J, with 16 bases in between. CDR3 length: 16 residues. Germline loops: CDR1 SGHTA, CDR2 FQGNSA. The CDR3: CASSLEGAALNTEAFF. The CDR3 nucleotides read TGTGCCAGCAGCCTCGAGGGTGCAGCCTTGAACACTGAAGCTTTCTTT.

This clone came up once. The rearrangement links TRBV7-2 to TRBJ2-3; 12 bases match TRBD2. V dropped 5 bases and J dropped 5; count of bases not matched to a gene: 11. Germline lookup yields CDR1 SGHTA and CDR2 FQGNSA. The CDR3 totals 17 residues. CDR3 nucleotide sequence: TGTGCCAGCAGCCCCTCCCTTGGACTAGCGGGAAAAGATACGCAGTATTTT. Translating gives CASSPSLGLAGKDTQYF.

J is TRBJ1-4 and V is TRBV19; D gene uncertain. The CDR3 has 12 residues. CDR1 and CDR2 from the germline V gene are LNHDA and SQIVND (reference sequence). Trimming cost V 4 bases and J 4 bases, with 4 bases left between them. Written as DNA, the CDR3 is TGTGCCAGTAGTAATCTTAATGAAAAACTGTTTTTT. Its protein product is CASSNLNEKLFF.

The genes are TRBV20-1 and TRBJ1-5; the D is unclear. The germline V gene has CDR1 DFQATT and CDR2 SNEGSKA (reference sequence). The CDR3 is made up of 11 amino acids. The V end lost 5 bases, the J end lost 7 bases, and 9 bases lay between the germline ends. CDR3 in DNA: TGCAGTGCTGGACCGGGGCAGCCCCAGCATTTT. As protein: CSAGPGQPQHF.

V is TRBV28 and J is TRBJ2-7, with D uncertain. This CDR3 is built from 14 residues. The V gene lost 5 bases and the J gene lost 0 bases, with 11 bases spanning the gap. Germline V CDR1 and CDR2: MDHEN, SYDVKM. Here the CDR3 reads CASSPYRVSYEQYF. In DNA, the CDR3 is TGTGCCAGCAGTCCATACAGAGTCTCCTACGAGCAGTACTTC.

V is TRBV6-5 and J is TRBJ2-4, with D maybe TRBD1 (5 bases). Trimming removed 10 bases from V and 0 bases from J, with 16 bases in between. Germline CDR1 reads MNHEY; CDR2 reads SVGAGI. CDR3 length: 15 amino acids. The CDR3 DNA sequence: TGTGCCACGCAGGGCTCTCGTCTAGCCAAAAACATTCAGTACTTC. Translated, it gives CATQGSRLAKNIQYF.

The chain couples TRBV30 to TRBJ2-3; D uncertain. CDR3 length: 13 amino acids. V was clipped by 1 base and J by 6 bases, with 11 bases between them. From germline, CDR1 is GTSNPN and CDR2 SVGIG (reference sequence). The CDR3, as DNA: TGTGCCTGGAGTGGTGGTGGGCAGGATACGCAGTATTTT. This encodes CAWSGGGQDTQYF.

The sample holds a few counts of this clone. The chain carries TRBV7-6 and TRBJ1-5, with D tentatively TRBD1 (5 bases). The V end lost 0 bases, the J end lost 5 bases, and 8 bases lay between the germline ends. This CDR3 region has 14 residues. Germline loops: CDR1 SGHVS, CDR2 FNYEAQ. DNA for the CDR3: TGTGCCAGCAGCTTAGCGCGGGGGGATCAGCCCCAGCATTTT. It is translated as CASSLARGDQPQHF.

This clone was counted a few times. CDR3 sequence (DNA): TGTGCCAGCAGCTTAACTCAAGGAGAGAGGAGGCAGTACTTC. This sequence encodes CASSLTQGERRQYF. The V gene is TRBV7-9, the J gene TRBJ2-7; D call uncertain. Trimming took 2 bases from V and 9 from J, leaving 17 bases between them. Germline CDR1 SEHNR, CDR2 FQNEAQ (reference sequence). This CDR3 is 14 amino acids long. Variable domain in full (rest from reference TRBV7-9 and TRBJ2-7): DTGVSQNPRHKITKRGQNVTFRCDPISEHNRLYWYRQTLGQGPEFLTYFQNEAQLEKSRLLSDRFSAERPKGSFSTLEIQRTEQGDSAMYLCASSLTQGERRQYFGPGTRLTVT.

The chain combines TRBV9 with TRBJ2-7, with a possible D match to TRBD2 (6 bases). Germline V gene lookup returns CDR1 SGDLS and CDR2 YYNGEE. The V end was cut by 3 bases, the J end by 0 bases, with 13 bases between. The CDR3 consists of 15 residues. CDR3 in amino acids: CASSERAVSSYEQYF. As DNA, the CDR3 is TGTGCCAGCAGCGAGCGGGCGGTGAGCTCCTACGAGCAGTACTTC.

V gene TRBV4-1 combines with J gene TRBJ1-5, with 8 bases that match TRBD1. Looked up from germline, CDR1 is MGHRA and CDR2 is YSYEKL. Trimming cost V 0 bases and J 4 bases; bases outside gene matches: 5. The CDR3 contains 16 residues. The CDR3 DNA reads TGCGCCAGCAGCCAAGAGTTCCAGGGGGCGAATCAGCCCCAGCATTTT. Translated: CASSQEFQGANQPQHF.